Listed below are T cell receptor beta chains from one sample, sequenced in a study of T cell repertoires in cytomegalovirus infection. TCRdb reprocessed the reads via MiXCR and lists one record per CDR3 protein. The sample comprises approximately 200,000 distinct CDR3 sequences, 25% to 30% of which are singletons, and around 29% rests with the top ten. Sequencing input: PBMCs. The receptors were gathered from a human donor in good health (CMV status not recorded). Some clones in this sample may be carry-over from other donors' samples. Both conserved end residues are part of each CDR3. A D gene is named only where the DNA matches it firmly. Some rows mark clone size as missing; the rest say once, few, many or name a class of expanded clone.

CDR3 protein,CDR3 DNA,V gene,J gene,D gene,clone size
CASSFIDRAGNTIYF,TGTGCCAGCAGCTTCATAGACAGAGCTGGAAACACCATATATTTT,TRBV7-2,TRBJ1-3,.,few
CAISGASGELFF,TGTGCCATCTCCGGGGCGTCCGGGGAGCTGTTTTTT,TRBV10-3,TRBJ2-2,.,few
CASSLGDLAGGYTF,TGTGCCAGCAGCTTAGGGGACCTGGCCGGTGGCTACACCTTC,TRBV7-4,TRBJ1-2,.,.
CASSLTGVWDQPQHF,TGTGCCAGCAGTCTGACAGGGGTCTGGGATCAGCCCCAGCATTTT,TRBV6-2/TRBV6-3,TRBJ1-5,TRBD1,few
CASTNAGSQYF,TGTGCCAGCACCAACGCCGGCTCGCAGTATTTT,TRBV2,TRBJ2-3,.,once
CASSLAGRGSPLHF,TGTGCCAGCAGCTTAGCAGGCCGGGGGTCACCCCTCCACTTT,TRBV7-6,TRBJ1-6,.,many
CASSPPGPGYTF,TGTGCCAGCAGCCCCCCGGGGCCGGGCTACACCTTC,TRBV7-2,TRBJ1-2,.,many
CASSRDRVGETQYF,TGTGCCAGCAGCCGCGACAGGGTGGGAGAGACCCAGTACTTC,TRBV7-2,TRBJ2-5,TRBD1,many
CASSQEGLRDEQYF,TGTGCCAGCAGTCAAGAGGGGCTTCGGGACGAGCAGTACTTC,TRBV13,TRBJ2-7,.,few
CSVVPTENTEAFF,TGCAGCGTTGTTCCGACAGAGAACACTGAAGCTTTCTTT,TRBV29-1,TRBJ1-1,.,.
CSVSGGDYEQYF,TGCAGCGTTAGTGGAGGAGATTACGAGCAGTACTTC,TRBV29-1,TRBJ2-7,.,few
CASSTAGTSGGDYEQYF,TGTGCCAGCAGCACGGCCGGGACTAGCGGGGGGGATTACGAGCAGTACTTC,TRBV7-6,TRBJ2-7,TRBD2,many
CASSSNEGGLTEAFF,TGTGCCAGCAGCTCCAACGAGGGGGGGTTGACTGAAGCTTTCTTT,TRBV11-3,TRBJ1-1,.,few
CATSDLALQGLNTEAFF,TGTGCCACCAGTGATTTGGCCCTACAGGGGTTGAACACTGAAGCTTTCTTT,TRBV24-1,TRBJ1-1,TRBD1,.
CASSMRVNTEAFF,TGTGCCAGTAGTATGAGGGTGAACACTGAAGCTTTCTTT,TRBV19,TRBJ1-1,.,few
CSAGSSYEQYF,TGCAGTGCTGGGAGCTCCTACGAGCAGTACTTC,TRBV20-1,TRBJ2-7,.,few
CASRLGVNTEAFF,TGTGCCAGCAGGTTAGGGGTGAACACTGAAGCTTTCTTT,TRBV7-8,TRBJ1-1,.,medium-sized
CASSPSAVPTAGGNTIYF,TGTGCCAGCAGCCCGTCAGCCGTGCCGACCGCGGGGGGAAACACCATATATTTT,TRBV7-9,TRBJ1-3,.,few
CASSLGYRDEAFF,TGCGCCAGCAGCTTGGGTTACAGGGATGAAGCTTTCTTT,TRBV5-1,TRBJ1-1,.,.
CASRRSRAAGYTF,TGTGCCAGCAGGCGCAGCAGGGCGGCTGGCTACACCTTC,TRBV6-5,TRBJ1-2,.,.
CASSLGLGREKLFF,TGTGCCAGCAGCTTAGGCCTGGGGAGAGAAAAACTGTTTTTT,TRBV7-2,TRBJ1-4,.,many
CASSLAGGGGNQPQHF,TGTGCCAGCAGCTTAGCAGGGGGAGGGGGCAATCAGCCCCAGCATTTT,TRBV11-2,TRBJ1-5,TRBD1,.
CASSFGQGSSEAFF,TGCGCCAGCAGCTTTGGACAGGGATCCTCTGAAGCTTTCTTT,TRBV5-1,TRBJ1-1,TRBD1,.
CASSLNRGSTDTQYF,TGTGCCAGCAGCTTGAACAGGGGGAGCACAGATACGCAGTATTTT,TRBV11-2,TRBJ2-3,TRBD1,.
CASSVDGIASTDTQYF,TGTGCCAGCAGCGTGGACGGTATTGCTAGCACAGATACGCAGTATTTT,TRBV5-4,TRBJ2-3,.,.
CASSYGRENTEAFF,TGTGCCAGCAGTTACGGGCGGGAGAACACTGAAGCTTTCTTT,TRBV6-5,TRBJ1-1,.,.
CASTGAANTGELFF,TGTGCCAGCACGGGGGCAGCGAACACCGGGGAGCTGTTTTTT,TRBV9,TRBJ2-2,.,few
CSARDPRGPNTQYF,TGCAGTGCTAGAGACCCCAGGGGCCCTAATACGCAGTATTTT,TRBV20-1,TRBJ2-3,.,.
CASRNSGSGNTIYF,TGTGCCAGCAGGAACAGCGGCTCTGGAAACACCATATATTTT,TRBV7-2,TRBJ1-3,.,many
CASSITGLSGNTIYF,TGTGCCAGCAGTATTACAGGGCTCTCTGGAAACACCATATATTTT,TRBV27,TRBJ1-3,.,.
CSARGDTNTEAFF,TGCAGTGCTAGAGGGGACACGAACACTGAAGCTTTCTTT,TRBV20-1,TRBJ1-1,.,few
CSVDGGAGRDEAFF,TGCAGCGTTGACGGCGGGGCAGGGAGGGATGAAGCTTTCTTT,TRBV29-1,TRBJ1-1,.,.
CASSQGSSGGARPDTQYF,TGCGCCAGCAGCCAAGGATCCAGCGGGGGGGCAAGGCCAGATACGCAGTATTTT,TRBV4-3,TRBJ2-3,TRBD2,.
CSALKASGTYNEQFF,TGCAGTGCCCTAAAGGCTAGCGGGACGTACAATGAGCAGTTCTTC,TRBV20-1,TRBJ2-1,TRBD2,many
CASRDLAGDYNEQFF,TGTGCCAGCAGAGACCTAGCGGGGGATTACAATGAGCAGTTCTTC,TRBV6-2/TRBV6-3,TRBJ2-1,TRBD2,few
CASSMAGGQETQYF,TGTGCCAGTAGTATGGCAGGGGGGCAAGAGACCCAGTACTTC,TRBV19,TRBJ2-5,.,.
CSVESQGLAEVYF,TGCAGCGTTGAATCCCAGGGACTAGCCGAAGTATATTTT,TRBV29-1,TRBJ2-3,TRBD2,.
CASSSPGQGARTEAFF,TGTGCCAGCAGCTCCCCGGGACAGGGGGCCCGGACTGAAGCTTTCTTT,TRBV5-4,TRBJ1-1,TRBD1,.
CASISGRGWKDGYTF,TGTGCCAGCATATCAGGCAGGGGATGGAAGGACGGCTACACCTTC,TRBV2,TRBJ1-2,.,.
CAGGHPSYNEQFF,TGTGCCGGGGGACACCCTTCTTACAATGAGCAGTTCTTC,TRBV7-2,TRBJ2-1,.,many
CASRFRGTETQYF,TGTGCCAGCAGATTCCGGGGCACAGAGACCCAGTACTTC,TRBV7-2,TRBJ2-5,.,many
CASSQDKGSKNTEAFF,TGTGCCAGCAGCCAAGATAAAGGGTCGAAGAACACTGAAGCTTTCTTT,TRBV14,TRBJ1-1,.,few
CASRGQGGTEAFF,TGTGCCAGCAGGGGACAGGGAGGGACTGAAGCTTTCTTT,TRBV7-2,TRBJ1-1,TRBD1,.
CSARALLAGGGGELFF,TGCAGTGCTAGAGCCCTACTAGCGGGGGGTGGAGGGGAGCTGTTTTTT,TRBV20-1,TRBJ2-2,TRBD2,once
CASSFDGRLYSNQPQHF,TGTGCCAGCAGTTTTGATGGGAGGCTCTATAGCAATCAGCCCCAGCATTTT,TRBV6-6,TRBJ1-5,.,.
CASSELGGAYGYTF,TGTGCCAGCAGTGAATTAGGGGGGGCCTATGGCTACACCTTC,TRBV25-1,TRBJ1-2,.,.
CARTDEGDEQYF,TGTGCCCGGACGGACGAGGGAGACGAGCAGTACTTC,TRBV30,TRBJ2-7,.,.
CSVEIGQGIGQPQHF,TGCAGCGTTGAAATTGGACAGGGAATCGGTCAGCCCCAGCATTTT,TRBV29-1,TRBJ1-5,TRBD1,.
CASSGGGYNSPLHF,TGTGCCAGCAGCGGCGGAGGGTATAATTCACCCCTCCACTTT,TRBV7-6,TRBJ1-6,.,.
CATSRVIQGGTEAFF,TGTGCCACCAGCAGAGTAATTCAGGGGGGTACTGAAGCTTTCTTT,TRBV15,TRBJ1-1,TRBD1,.